The sequence of this TCR beta chain was determined in a study of T cell responses to AZD1222 COVID-19 vaccine. Study-level points and caveats: Seropositive status at baseline applied to only 6 or 7 AZD1222 recipients. Donors skewed white British and female; clonal diversity was possibly underestimated. Dominant at 160-218 and 743-854, vaccine-associated CD4 TCRs also spanned spike. After two AZD1222 doses, spike-specific TCR breadth and depth rose versus day 0.

Trimming took off 0 bases at V and 10 bases at J, with 13 bases between the two ends. There are 15 residues in the CDR3. Germline V gene data show CDR1 as LNHNV and CDR2 as YYDKDF (reference sequence). Details on this clone: The antigen is undetermined.

The method was immunoSEQ multiplex PCR; TCRdb's version includes in-frame clones alone and lacks a portion of them. The sample carries under 150,000 clones, 75% to 95% recorded once. The source is an adult in good health. The specimen comprised peripheral blood, sampled on day 0 of MenACWY control vaccination. V is TRBV15 and J is TRBJ1-6, with a weak D call TRBD1 (6 bases). The CDR3 DNA sequence: TGTGCCACCAGCAGAGATCAGGACAGTGGATCACCCCTCCACTTT. This translates into CATSRDQDSGSPLHF.